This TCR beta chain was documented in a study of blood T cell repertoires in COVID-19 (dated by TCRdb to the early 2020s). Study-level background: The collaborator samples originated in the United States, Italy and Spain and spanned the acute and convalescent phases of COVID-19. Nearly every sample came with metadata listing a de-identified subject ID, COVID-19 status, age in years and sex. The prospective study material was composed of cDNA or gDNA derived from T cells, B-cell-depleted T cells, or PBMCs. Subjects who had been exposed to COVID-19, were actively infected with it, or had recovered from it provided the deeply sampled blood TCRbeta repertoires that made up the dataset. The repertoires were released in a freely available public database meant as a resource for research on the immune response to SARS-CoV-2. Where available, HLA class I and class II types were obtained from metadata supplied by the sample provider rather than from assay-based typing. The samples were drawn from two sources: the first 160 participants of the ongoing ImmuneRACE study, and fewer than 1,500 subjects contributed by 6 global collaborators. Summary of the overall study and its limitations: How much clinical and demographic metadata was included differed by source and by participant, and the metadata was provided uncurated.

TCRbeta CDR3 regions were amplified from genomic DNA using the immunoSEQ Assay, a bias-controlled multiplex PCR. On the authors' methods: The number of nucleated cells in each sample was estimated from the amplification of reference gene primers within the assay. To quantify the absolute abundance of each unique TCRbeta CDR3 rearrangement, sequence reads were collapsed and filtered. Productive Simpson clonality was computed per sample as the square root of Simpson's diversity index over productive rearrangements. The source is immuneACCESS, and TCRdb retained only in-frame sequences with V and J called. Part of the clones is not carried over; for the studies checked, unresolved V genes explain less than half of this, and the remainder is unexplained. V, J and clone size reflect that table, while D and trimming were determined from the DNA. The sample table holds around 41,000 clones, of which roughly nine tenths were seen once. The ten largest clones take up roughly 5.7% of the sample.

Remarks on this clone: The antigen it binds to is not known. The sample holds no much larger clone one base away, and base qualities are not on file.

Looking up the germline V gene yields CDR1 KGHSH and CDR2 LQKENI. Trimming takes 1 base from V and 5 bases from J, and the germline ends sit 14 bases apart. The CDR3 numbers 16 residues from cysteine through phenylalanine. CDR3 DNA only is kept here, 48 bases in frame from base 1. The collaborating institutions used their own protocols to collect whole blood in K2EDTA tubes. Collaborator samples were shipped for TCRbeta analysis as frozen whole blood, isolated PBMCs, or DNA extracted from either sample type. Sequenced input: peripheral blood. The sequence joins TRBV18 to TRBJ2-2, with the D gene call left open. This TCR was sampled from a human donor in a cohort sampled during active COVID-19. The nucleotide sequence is TGTGCCAGCTCACCACAACCCCCAGATATGACCGGGGAGCTGTTTTTT. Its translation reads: CASSPQPPDMTGELFF.